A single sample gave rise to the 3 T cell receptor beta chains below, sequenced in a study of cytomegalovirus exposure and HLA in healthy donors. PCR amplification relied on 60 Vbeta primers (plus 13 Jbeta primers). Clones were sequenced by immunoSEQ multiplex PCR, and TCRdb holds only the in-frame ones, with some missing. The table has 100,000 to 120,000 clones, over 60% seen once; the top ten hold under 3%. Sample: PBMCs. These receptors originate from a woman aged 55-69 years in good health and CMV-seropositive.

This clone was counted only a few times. The CDR3 nucleotides read TGCGCCAGCAGCCAAGCGGGCGGGAGGGCGTTCTCCACAGATACGCAGTATTTT. It specifies CASSQAGGRAFSTDTQYF. The rearrangement uses TRBV4-1 and TRBJ2-3, with TRBD2 identical over 9 bases. The CDR3 runs 18 residues. J gave up 2 bases and V 1 base, and 10 bases lay outside the gene matches. The germline CDR1 and CDR2 sequences are MGHRA and YSYEKL.

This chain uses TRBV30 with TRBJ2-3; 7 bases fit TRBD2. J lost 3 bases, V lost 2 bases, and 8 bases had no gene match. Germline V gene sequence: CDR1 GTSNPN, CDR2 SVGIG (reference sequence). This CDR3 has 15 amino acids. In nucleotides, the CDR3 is TGTGCCTGGAGTCAATGGGAGGGCCCGACAGATACGCAGTATTTT. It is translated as CAWSQWEGPTDTQYF.

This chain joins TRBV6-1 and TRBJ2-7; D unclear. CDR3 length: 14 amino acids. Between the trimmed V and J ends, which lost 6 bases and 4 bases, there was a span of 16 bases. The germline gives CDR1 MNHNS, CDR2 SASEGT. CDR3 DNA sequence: TGTGCCAGCAGACCTCGACCGGAACAGTACGAGCAGTACTTC. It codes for CASRPRPEQYEQYF.